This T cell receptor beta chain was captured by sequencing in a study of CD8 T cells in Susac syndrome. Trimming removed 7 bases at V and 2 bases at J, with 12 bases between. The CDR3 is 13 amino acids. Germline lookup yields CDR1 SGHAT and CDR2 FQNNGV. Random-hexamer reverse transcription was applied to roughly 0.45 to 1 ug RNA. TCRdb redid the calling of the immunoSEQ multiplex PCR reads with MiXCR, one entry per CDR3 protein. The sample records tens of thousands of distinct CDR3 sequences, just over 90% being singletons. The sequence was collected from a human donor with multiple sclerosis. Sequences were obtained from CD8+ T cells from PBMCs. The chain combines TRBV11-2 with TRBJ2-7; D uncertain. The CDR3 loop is CASILNRAYEQYF. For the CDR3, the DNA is TGTGCCAGCATCCTCAACAGAGCCTACGAGCAGTACTTC.